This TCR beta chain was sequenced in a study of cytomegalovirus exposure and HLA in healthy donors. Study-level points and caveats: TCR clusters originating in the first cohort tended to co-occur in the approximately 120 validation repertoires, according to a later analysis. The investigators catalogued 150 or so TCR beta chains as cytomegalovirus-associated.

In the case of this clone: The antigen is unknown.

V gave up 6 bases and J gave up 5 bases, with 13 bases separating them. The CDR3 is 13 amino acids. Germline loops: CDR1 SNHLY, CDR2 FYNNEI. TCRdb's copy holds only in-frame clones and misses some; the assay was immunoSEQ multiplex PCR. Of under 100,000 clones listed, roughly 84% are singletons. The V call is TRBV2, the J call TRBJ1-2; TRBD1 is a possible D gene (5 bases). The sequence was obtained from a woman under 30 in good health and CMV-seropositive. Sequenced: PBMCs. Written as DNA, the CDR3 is TGTGCCAGCAGATCCGACAGCAGTTATGGCTACACCTTC. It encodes CASRSDSSYGYTF.